This is a list of T cell receptor beta chains from one sample in a study of monozygotic twins with inflammatory bowel disease. TCRdb derives one entry per CDR3 protein from the 5' RACE reads, leaving out DNA. There are about 300,000 distinct CDR3 sequences in the sample, with roughly 5.2% held by the top ten. Input material: blood. These receptor sequences come from a human donor with ulcerative colitis or Crohn's disease, or a healthy co-twin of an affected twin (not recorded which). The CDR3 runs from the conserved cysteine through the conserved F or W. Each record gives: J gene, V gene, CDR3 protein.

>TRBJ2-1|TRBV15
CATSRDNRGAFF
>TRBJ2-6|TRBV5-6
CASSSQVFKPNLPTGANVLTF
>TRBJ2-1|TRBV19
CASSMVPGAYNEQFF
>TRBJ2-3|TRBV4-3
CASSQEPSGHLGGAQYF
>TRBJ2-7|TRBV3-1
CASSQGGGLVHPYEQYF
>TRBJ2-5|TRBV19
CASSTSVGAQETQYF
>TRBJ2-2|TRBV7-3
CASSLYGSNTGELFF
>TRBJ1-2|TRBV11-2
CASSFVSSYGYTF
>TRBJ2-7|TRBV29-1
CSVRGSPSYEQYF
>TRBJ2-7|TRBV6-2/TRBV6-3
CASSSWYEQYF
>TRBJ1-5|TRBV2
CASGVGTRGYSNQPQHF
>TRBJ2-2|TRBV28
CASNPWGKSNTGELFF
>TRBJ2-7|TRBV20-1
CSARKQGASSYEQYF
>TRBJ2-1|TRBV5-1
CASSLEHNEQFF
>TRBJ1-3|TRBV27
CASSLVNPGSGNTIYF
>TRBJ2-6|TRBV29-1
CSVRLPRQGVLTF
>TRBJ2-7|TRBV3-1
CASSLYDRAGEQYF
>TRBJ2-2|TRBV7-2
CASPSGRAVNTGELFF
>TRBJ1-6|TRBV6-2/TRBV6-3
CASSLRPNSPLHF
>TRBJ1-6|TRBV20-1
CSADWTGDSPLHF
>TRBJ2-6|TRBV6-5
CASSYMTGVAGANVLTF
>TRBJ2-1|TRBV4-2
CASSQVIAGVQNEQFF
>TRBJ1-2|TRBV5-1
CASSSGQGAPNGYTF
>TRBJ1-2|TRBV6-6
CASSHDGLGYTF
>TRBJ2-7|TRBV12-3/TRBV12-4
CASSDPGTGLYEQYF
>TRBJ2-5|TRBV2
CASSITGVSETQYF
>TRBJ2-7|TRBV6-5
CASSYTMTVSSYEQYF
>TRBJ2-7|TRBV20-1
CSARGDRDYEQYF
>TRBJ1-1|TRBV12-3/TRBV12-4
CASSGPGTGITNTEAFF
>TRBJ1-3|TRBV4-1
CASSQDLLRGTGAKLSGNTIYF
>TRBJ2-1|TRBV5-1
CASSLARVDNEQFF
>TRBJ1-1|TRBV10-3
CAVGMGGNTEAFF
>TRBJ2-3|TRBV4-2
CASTQAPGTGGAVAGGPTDTQYF
>TRBJ2-7|TRBV20-1
CSARTPGASGRGEQYF
>TRBJ2-3|TRBV12-1
CASSPSPLARSTDTQYF
>TRBJ2-6|TRBV5-4
CAPSMGGRGANVLTF
>TRBJ1-6|TRBV6-1
CASSEQGDSPLHF
>TRBJ2-5|TRBV18
CASSLNAGTQETQYF
>TRBJ1-2|TRBV5-1
CASSPGGGLNYGYTF
>TRBJ2-7|TRBV25-1
CASTGKSYEQYF
>TRBJ1-1|TRBV27
CASFSRGLIEAFF
>TRBJ1-3|TRBV11-2
CASSWDIGNTIYF
>TRBJ2-5|TRBV7-9
CASSPRQRLRGQETQYF
>TRBJ1-2|TRBV12-3/TRBV12-4
CASSLAYSPSLTYGYTF
>TRBJ2-5|TRBV12-3/TRBV12-4
CASSFRDRGGETQYF
>TRBJ2-7|TRBV18
CASSKDSASYEQYF
>TRBJ2-1|TRBV7-2
CASSLGWSGYNEQFF
>TRBJ2-3|TRBV19
CASSMAGGAGSTDTQYF
>TRBJ2-5|TRBV7-2
CASSISGGAPETQYF
>TRBJ2-3|TRBV5-4
CASRPSGGALTDTQYF
>TRBJ1-2|TRBV12-3/TRBV12-4
CASSFFYGYTF
>TRBJ1-2|TRBV12-3/TRBV12-4
CASSQNYGYTF
>TRBJ1-2|TRBV19
CASVGTDQGYTF
>TRBJ2-3|TRBV5-1
CASSLASGNTDTQYF
>TRBJ1-1|TRBV6-1
CASRDTRRGTEAFF
>TRBJ1-5|TRBV29-1
CSDVWGGSNQPQHF
>TRBJ2-1|TRBV12-3/TRBV12-4
CASTDFRVQFF